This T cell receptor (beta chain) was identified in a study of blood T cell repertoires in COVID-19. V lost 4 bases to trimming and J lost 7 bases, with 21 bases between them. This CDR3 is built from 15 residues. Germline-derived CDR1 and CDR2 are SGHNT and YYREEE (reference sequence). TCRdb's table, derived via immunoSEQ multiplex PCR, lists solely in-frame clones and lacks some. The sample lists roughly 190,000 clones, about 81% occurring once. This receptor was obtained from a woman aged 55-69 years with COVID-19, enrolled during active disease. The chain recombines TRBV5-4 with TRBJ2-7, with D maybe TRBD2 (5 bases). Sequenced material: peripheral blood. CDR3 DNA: TGTGCCAGCAGCCCACGTTTAAGGACTTCTGAGGAGCAGTACTTC. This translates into CASSPRLRTSEEQYF.